These 8 T cell receptor beta chains share one sample of origin, sequenced in a study of blood T cells in healthy people across ages. A second PCR, run for about 6 to 11 cycles, used a sample-barcoded 5' primer plus a J-beta primer mix. TCRdb redid the calling of the 5' RACE reads with MiXCR, one entry per CDR3 protein. The sample holds about 720,000 distinct CDR3 sequences; roughly 20% are singletons and the top ten take 22%. Sequenced: blood. These TCRs come from an older man in good health.

This clonotype showed up just once. The V call is TRBV10-3, the J call TRBJ1-5, with 7 positions matching TRBD1. CDR1 is ENHRY, CDR2 SYGVKD, per germline. The V and J ends lost 4 bases and 1 base, in that order; junction bases with no gene match: 1. This CDR3 is built from 14 residues. CDR3 residues: CAISGGQSNQPQHF. CDR3 nucleotide sequence: TGTGCCATCAGTGGGGGACAGAGCAATCAGCCCCAGCATTTT.

This clonotype occurred a few times. J is TRBJ2-1 and V is TRBV6-6; D is perhaps TRBD1 (6 bases). V was cut by 2 bases and J by 6 bases, with 14 bases left in between. Per germline, CDR1 MNHNY and CDR2 SVGAGI (reference sequence). There are 15 residues in the CDR3. Written as DNA, the CDR3 is TGTGCCAGCAGTTACCGAGGGGGAGTCGGCAATGAGCAGTTCTTC. As protein: CASSYRGGVGNEQFF.

This chain links TRBV29-1 with TRBJ2-7; D gene uncertain. The V end lost 5 bases, the J end lost 3 bases, and 11 bases lay between the germline ends. The CDR3 is made up of 12 amino acids. From germline, CDR1 is SQVTM and CDR2 ANQGSEA. In DNA form, the CDR3 reads TGCAGCGTTTCCAAAGACAACTACGAGCAGTACTTC. Translation: CSVSKDNYEQYF.

This clonotype occurred a few times. The V and J genes are TRBV4-1 and TRBJ1-1, with 8 bases matching TRBD1. The CDR3 totals 15 residues. Trimming removed 0 bases from V and 9 bases from J; junction bases left unmatched: 9. The germline V gene has CDR1 MGHRA and CDR2 YSYEKL. The CDR3 sequence is CASSQDPGTGRKAFF. DNA for the CDR3: TGCGCCAGCAGCCAAGATCCCGGGACAGGCCGTAAAGCTTTCTTT.

The chain employs TRBV10-3 and TRBJ1-1; 7 nucleotides line up with TRBD1. The V gene's germline CDR1 is ENHRY and CDR2 SYGVKD. CDR3 size: 15 residues. Trimming removed 3 bases from V and 1 base from J; junction bases left unmatched: 5. CDR3 bases: TGTGCCATCAGTGAAGTACAGGGGAGGAACACTGAAGCTTTCTTT. It codes for CAISEVQGRNTEAFF.

In nucleotides, the CDR3 is TGTGCCACCAGCAGAGCCTACGAGCAGTACGTC. Residues: CATSRAYEQYV. This chain joins TRBV15 and TRBJ2-7; D not resolved. The CDR3 is made up of 11 amino acids. Germline-derived CDR1 and CDR2 are LNHNV and YYDKDF (reference sequence). V was cut by 1 base and J by 2 bases, with 0 bases left in between.

This clonotype has a handful of counts. The gene calls are TRBV19 and TRBJ2-6, with D possibly matching TRBD1 (5 bases). Germline assignment: CDR1 LNHDA and CDR2 SQIVND (reference sequence). Deletions cut 4 bases from V and 1 base from J, with 11 bases between. This CDR3 contains 16 residues. The CDR3 protein is CASSKIRASGANVLTF. As DNA, the CDR3 is TGTGCCAGTAGTAAAATCAGGGCATCTGGGGCCAACGTCCTGACTTTC.

The table lists this clonotype with many counts. The CDR3 bases are TGTGCCAGCAGTTCCCCCAATCAGCCCCAGCATTTT. The encoded protein is CASSSPNQPQHF. The V call is TRBV7-2, the J call TRBJ1-5, with D unresolved. Trimming stripped 6 bases from V and 3 bases from J, with 6 bases between. The germline CDR1 and CDR2 sequences are SGHTA and FQGNSA. This CDR3 spans 12 amino acids.